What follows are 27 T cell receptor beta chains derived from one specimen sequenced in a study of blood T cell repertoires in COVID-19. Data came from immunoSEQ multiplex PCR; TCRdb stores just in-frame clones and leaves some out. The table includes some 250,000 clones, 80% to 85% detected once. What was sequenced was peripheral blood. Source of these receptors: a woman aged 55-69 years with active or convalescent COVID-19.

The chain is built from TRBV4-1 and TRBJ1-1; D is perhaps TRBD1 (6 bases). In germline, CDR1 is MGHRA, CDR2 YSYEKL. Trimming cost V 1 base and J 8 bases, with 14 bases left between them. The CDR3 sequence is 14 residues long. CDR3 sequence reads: CASSQVGGGDEAFF. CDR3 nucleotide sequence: TGCGCCAGCAGCCAAGTAGGAGGGGGGGACGAAGCTTTCTTT.

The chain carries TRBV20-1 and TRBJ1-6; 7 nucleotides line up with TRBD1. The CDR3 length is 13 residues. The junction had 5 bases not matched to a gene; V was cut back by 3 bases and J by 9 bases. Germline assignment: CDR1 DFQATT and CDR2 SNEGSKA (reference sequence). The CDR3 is CSASGGGGSPLHF. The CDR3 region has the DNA TGCAGTGCTAGTGGAGGGGGCGGTTCACCCCTCCACTTT.

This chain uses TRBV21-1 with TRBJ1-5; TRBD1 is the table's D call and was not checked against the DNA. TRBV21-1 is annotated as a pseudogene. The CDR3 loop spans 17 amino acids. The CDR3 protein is CASSKGGSGHSNQPQHF. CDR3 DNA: TGTGCCAGCAGCAAAGGGGGCAGTGGGCACTCCAATCAGCCCCAGCATTTT.

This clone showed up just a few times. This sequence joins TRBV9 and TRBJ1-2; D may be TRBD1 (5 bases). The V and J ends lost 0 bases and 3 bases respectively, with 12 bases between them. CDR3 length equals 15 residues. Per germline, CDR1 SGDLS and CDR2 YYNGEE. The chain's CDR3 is CASSVEGRAHYGYTF. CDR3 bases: TGTGCCAGCAGCGTAGAGGGCAGGGCGCACTATGGCTACACCTTC.

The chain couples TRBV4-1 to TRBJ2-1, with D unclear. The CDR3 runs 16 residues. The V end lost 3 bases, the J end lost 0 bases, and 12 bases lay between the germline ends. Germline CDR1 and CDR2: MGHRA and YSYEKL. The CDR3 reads CASSQARTLSYNEQFF. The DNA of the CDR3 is TGCGCCAGCAGCCAGGCTAGAACCCTCTCCTACAATGAGCAGTTCTTC.

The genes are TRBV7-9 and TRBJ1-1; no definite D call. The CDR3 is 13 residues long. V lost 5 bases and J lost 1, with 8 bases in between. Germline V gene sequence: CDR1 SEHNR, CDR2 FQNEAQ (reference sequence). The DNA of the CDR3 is TGTGCCAGCAGCCAAACACGGAACACTGAAGCTTTCTTT. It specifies CASSQTRNTEAFF.

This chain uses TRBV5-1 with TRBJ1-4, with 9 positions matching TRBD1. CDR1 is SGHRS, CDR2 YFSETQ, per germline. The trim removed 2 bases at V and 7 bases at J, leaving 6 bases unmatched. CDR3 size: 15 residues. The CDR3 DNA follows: TGCGCCAGCAGCTTAACAGGGGGCCGGGGTGAAAAACTGTTTTTT. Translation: CASSLTGGRGEKLFF.

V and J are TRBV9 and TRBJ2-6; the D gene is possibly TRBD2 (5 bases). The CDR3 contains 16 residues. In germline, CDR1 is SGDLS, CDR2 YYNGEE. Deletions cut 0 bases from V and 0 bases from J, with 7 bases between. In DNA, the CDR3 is TGTGCCAGCAGCGTAGCCGGGGACTCTGGGGCCAACGTCCTGACTTTC. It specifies CASSVAGDSGANVLTF.

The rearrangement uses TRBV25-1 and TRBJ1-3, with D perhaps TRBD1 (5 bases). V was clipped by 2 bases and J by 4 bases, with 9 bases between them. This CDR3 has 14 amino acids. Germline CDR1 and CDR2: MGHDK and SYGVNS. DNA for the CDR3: TGTGCCAGCAGTGAAATGGGGGGGGGAAACACCATATATTTT. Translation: CASSEMGGGNTIYF.

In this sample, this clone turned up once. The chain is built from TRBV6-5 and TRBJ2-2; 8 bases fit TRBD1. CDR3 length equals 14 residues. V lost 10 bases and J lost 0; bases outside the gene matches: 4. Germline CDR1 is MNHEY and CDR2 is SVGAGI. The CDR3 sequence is CATLQGANTGELFF. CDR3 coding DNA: TGTGCCACCCTACAGGGGGCGAACACCGGGGAGCTGTTTTTT.

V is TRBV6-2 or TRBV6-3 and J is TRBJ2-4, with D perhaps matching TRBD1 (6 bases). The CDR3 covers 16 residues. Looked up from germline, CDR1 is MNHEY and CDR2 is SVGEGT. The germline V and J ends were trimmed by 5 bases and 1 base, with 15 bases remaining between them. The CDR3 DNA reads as TGTGCCAGCAGTAAACAGGGATCGGGGGCCAAAAACATTCAGTACTTC. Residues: CASSKQGSGAKNIQYF.

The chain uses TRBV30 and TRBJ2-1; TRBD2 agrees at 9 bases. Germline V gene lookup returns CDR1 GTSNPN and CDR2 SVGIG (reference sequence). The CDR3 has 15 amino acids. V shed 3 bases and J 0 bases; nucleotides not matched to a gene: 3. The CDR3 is CAWRRGGASYNEQFF. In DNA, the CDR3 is TGTGCCTGGAGGCGCGGGGGGGCCTCCTACAATGAGCAGTTCTTC.

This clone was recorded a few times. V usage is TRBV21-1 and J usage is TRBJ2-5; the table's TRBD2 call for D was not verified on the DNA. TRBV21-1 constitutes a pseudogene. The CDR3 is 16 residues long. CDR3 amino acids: CASTLLLGISQETQYF. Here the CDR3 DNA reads TGTGCCAGCACCCTCTTACTAGGGATTAGCCAAGAGACCCAGTACTTC.

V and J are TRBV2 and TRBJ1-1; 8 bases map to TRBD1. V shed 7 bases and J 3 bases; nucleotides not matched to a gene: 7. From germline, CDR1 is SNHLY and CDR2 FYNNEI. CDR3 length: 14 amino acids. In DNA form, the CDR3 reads TGTGCCAGCAAGCAGGGGGCAGAGGACACTGAAGCTTTCTTT. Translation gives CASKQGAEDTEAFF.

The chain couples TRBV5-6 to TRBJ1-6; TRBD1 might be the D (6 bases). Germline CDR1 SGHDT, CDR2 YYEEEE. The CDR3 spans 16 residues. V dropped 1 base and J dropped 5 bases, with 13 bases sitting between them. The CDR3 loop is CASSLSGGLDNSPLHF. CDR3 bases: TGTGCCAGCAGCTTGTCGGGGGGCCTCGATAATTCACCCCTCCACTTT.

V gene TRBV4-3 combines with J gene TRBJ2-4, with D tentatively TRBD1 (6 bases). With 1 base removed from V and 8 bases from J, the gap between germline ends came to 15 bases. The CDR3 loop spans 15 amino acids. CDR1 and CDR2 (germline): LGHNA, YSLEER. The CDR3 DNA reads TGCGCCAGCAGCCAAGGCCAGGGGCGCACGGACATTCAGTACTTC. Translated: CASSQGQGRTDIQYF.

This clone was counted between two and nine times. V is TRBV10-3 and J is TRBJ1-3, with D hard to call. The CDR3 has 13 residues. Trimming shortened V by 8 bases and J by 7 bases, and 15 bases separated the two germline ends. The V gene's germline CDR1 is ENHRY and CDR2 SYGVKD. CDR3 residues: CAILDGVRNTIYF. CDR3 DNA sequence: TGTGCCATCTTGGACGGGGTGAGGAACACCATATATTTT.

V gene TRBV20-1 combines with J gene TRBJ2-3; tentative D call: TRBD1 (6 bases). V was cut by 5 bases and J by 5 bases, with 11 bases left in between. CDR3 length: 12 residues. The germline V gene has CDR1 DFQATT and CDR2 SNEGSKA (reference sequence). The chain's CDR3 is CSARGGEDTQYF. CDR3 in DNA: TGCAGTGCTCGTGGGGGCGAAGATACGCAGTATTTT.

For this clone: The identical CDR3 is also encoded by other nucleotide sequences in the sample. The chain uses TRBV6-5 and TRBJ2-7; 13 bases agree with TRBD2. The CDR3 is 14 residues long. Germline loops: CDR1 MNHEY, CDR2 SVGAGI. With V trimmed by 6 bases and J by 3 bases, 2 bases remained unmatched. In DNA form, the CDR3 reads TGTGCCAGCAGGAGGACTAGCGGGGGCTACGAGCAGTACTTC. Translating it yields CASRRTSGGYEQYF.

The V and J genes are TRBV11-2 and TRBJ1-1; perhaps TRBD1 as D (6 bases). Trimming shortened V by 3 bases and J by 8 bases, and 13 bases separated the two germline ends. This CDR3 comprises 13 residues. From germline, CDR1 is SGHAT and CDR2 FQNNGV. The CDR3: CASSFGVGQEAFF. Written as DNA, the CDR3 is TGTGCCAGCAGCTTTGGGGTCGGACAGGAAGCTTTCTTT.

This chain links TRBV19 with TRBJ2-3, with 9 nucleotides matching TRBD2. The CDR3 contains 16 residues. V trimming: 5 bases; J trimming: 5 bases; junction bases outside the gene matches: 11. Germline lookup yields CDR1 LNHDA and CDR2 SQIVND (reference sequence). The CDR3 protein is CASSLDHSGGGDTQYF. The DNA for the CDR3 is TGTGCCAGTAGTCTCGATCATAGCGGGGGAGGAGATACGCAGTATTTT.

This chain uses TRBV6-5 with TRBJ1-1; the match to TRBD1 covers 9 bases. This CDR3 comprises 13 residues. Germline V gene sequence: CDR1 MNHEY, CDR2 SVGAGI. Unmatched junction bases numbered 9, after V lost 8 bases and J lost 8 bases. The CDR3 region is CASRTGEILEAFF. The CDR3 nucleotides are TGTGCCAGCCGGACAGGGGAAATCTTAGAAGCTTTCTTT.

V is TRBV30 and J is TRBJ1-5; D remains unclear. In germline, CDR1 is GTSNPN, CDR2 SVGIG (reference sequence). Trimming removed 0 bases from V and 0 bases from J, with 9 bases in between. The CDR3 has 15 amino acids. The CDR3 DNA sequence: TGTGCCTGGAGTGTTGGCTCCCATAGCAATCAGCCCCAGCATTTT. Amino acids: CAWSVGSHSNQPQHF.

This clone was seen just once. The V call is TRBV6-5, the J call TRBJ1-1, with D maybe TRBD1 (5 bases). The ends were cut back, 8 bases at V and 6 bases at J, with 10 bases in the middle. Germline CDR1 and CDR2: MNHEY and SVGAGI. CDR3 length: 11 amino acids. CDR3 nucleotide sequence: TGTGCCAGCCAGGGCTCCGCTGAAGCTTTCTTT. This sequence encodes CASQGSAEAFF.

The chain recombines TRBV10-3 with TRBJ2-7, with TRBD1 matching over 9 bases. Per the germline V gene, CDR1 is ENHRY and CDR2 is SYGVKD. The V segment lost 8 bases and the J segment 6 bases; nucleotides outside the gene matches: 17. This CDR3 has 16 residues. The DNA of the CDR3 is TGTGCCATCCGAGGGGTCGGACAGGGGTCAGTAAGCGAGCAGTACTTC. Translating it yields CAIRGVGQGSVSEQYF.

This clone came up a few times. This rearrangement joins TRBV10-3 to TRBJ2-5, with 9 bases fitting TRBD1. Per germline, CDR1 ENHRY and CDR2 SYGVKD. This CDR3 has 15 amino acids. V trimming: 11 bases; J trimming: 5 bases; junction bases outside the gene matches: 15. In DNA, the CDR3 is TGTGCCGCCGCCTTCGGACAGGGGTCCGGGGAGACCCAGTACTTC. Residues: CAAAFGQGSGETQYF.

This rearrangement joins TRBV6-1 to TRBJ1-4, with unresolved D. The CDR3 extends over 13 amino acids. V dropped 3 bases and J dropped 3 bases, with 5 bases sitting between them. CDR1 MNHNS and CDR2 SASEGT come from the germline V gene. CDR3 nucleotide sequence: TGTGCCAGCAGTGACAGATCTAATGAAAAACTGTTTTTT. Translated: CASSDRSNEKLFF.